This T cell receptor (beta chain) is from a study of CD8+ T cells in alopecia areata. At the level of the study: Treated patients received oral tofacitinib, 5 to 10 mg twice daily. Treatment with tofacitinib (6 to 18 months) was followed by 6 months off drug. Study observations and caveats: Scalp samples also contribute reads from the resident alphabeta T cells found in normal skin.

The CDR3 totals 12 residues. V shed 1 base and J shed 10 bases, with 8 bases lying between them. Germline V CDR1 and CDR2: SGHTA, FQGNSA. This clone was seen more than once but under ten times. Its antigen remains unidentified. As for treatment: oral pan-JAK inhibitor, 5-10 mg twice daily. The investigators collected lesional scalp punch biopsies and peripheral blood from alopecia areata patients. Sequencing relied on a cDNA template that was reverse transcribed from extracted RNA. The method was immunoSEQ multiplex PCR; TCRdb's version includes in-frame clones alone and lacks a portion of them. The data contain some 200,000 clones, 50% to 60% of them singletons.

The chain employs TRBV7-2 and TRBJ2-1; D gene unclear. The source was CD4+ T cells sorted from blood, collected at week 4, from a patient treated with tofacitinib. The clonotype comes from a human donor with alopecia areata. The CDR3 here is CASSLGPVEQFF. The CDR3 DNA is TGTGCCAGCAGCTTAGGGCCGGTAGAGCAGTTCTTC. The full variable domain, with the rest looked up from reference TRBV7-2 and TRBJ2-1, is GAGVSQSPSNKVTEKGKDVELRCDPISGHTALYWYRQSLGQGLEFLIYFQGNSAPDKSGLPSDRFSAERTGGSVSTLTIQRTQQEDSAVYLCASSLGPVEQFFGPGTRLTVL.